This TCR beta chain was obtained from a study of long-term antiretroviral therapy in people with HIV. Study results and limitations: Blood draws took place between 2004 and 2017 and possibly involved older ART regimens. ART adherence, viral resistance and therapy changes went undocumented.

Runs used v3.0 of the immunoSEQ assay and were done at survey level. Sequencing of each sample targeted roughly 35,000-55,000 T-cell genomes. Data came from immunoSEQ multiplex PCR; TCRdb stores just in-frame clones and leaves some out. This table holds roughly 21,000 clones, about 80% found once. On this clone: The antigen remains unidentified.

This CDR3 is 15 amino acids long. V was clipped by 4 bases and J by 3 bases; unmatched bases: 7. Germline assignment: CDR1 SGHRS and CDR2 YFSETQ. At least two post-ART and at least one pre-ART PBMC sample were available for each donor. The sample in question was unsorted PBMCs, obtained 4.1 years after starting antiretroviral therapy. This clonotype originated in a woman aged 35 to 49 with HIV. The chain employs TRBV5-1 and TRBJ2-1, with 7 nucleotides matching TRBD1. The CDR3 loop reads CASSLWDSRYNEQFF. In DNA form, the CDR3 reads TGCGCCAGCAGCCTCTGGGACAGTCGCTACAATGAGCAGTTCTTC.